Below, one T cell receptor beta chain is given with its context. Its recognized antigen is unknown. No base qualities exist here, and no much larger clone lies one base off it. This entry comes from a study of graft-versus-host responses after intestinal transplantation (dated by TCRdb to the early 2020s). A note on the overall study: The transplants that recipients got were multivisceral, liver-intestinal, or isolated intestinal. A peak of at least 4% donor T cells among recipient peripheral blood mononuclear cells was the definition used for donor T cell macrochimerism. Alloreactive clones were identified by sequencing pre-transplant mixed lymphocyte reaction products and comparing these products with unstimulated pre-transplant donor and recipient T cells. Anti-thymocyte globulin induction was given to all recipients, followed by maintenance tacrolimus and steroids for approximately three years. The cohort enrolled fewer than 25 intestinal transplant recipients including one retransplant, and a few patients lacking pretransplant specimens were excluded. Samples from three later patients were sequenced in-house on an Illumina MiSeq with MiXCR processing rather than by the commercial service. Graft-versus-host and host-versus-graft alloreactive T cell clones were tracked in the graft, circulation and bone marrow after intestinal transplantation using bulk TCR-beta CDR3 sequencing. Study-wide conclusions, independent of this receptor: In the allografts of patients with donor T cell macrochimerism, GvH to HvG T cell clonal ratios were high. GvH clones turned up in recipient bone marrow, with some appearing earlier in ileal mucosa or blood, a pattern consistent with an intestinal mucosal origin. The relatively low number and heterogeneity of intestinal transplant patients limited the conclusions. Early after transplant, declines in HvG clones were associated with peak levels of circulating GvH clones.

The time point label on this specimen signifies: cells obtained before transplantation from donor or recipient. CD3+CD4+ and CD3+CD8+ populations were FACS-sorted from unstimulated pre-transplant donor and recipient cells taken from spleen or lymph nodes. The method was the immunoSEQ multiplex PCR assay. For most patients, genomic DNA was isolated with the Qiagen DNeasy Blood and Tissue Kit and shipped frozen to Adaptive Biotechnologies for TCR sequencing. Adaptive Biotechnologies carried out high-throughput TCR-beta CDR3 sequencing of genomic DNA for most patients. In the authors' own workflow: TCR sequencing data for over 15 patients were retrieved from Adaptive's ImmunoSEQ software; three other patients were processed with MiXCR and VDJtools. CD4 versus CD8 sorting errors were corrected by removing sequences found in both subsets at a frequency ratio below 5:1. CDR3 nucleotide sequences shared by donor and recipient were removed because the origin of these sequences could not be assigned. To count as alloreactive, a clone needed at least 2-fold expansion over unstimulated cells and a minimum CFSE-low frequency of 0.002% (template counts) or 0.001% (read counts). Mappable clones were those detected in sequenced pre-transplant spleen, lymph node, or MLR CFSE-low populations of the donor or recipient. The cumulative frequency of alloreactive clones was calculated as a percentage of all sequences, weighted by copy number. The source is immuneACCESS, and TCRdb retained only in-frame sequences with V and J called. Part of the clones is not carried over; for the studies checked, unresolved V genes explain less than half of this, and the remainder is unexplained. V, J and clone size derive from that table, while D and trimming were established from the DNA sequence. The sample has around 36,000 clones on record, 90% to 95% of them singletons. 0.2% to 0.25% of the sample rests with the top ten.

The clonotype comes from a human donor who was the organ donor for an intestinal transplant. Material: unstimulated CD8+ T cells sorted from spleen or lymph node cells, obtained before transplant.

The encoded CDR3 is CASREDPGAGEQYF. The sequenced DNA: TGTGCCAGCAGGGAGGACCCTGGAGCGGGCGAGCAGTACTTC. The rearranged chain carries TRBV5-4 and TRBJ2-7; the D gene is possibly TRBD2, with 6 bases matching. Counted from cysteine to phenylalanine, this CDR3 has 14 amino acids. Just the 42-base CDR3 DNA is kept, in frame starting at base 1. From the germline V gene (reference sequence), CDR1 is SGHNT and CDR2 is YYREEE. The trim is 5 bases for V and 6 bases for J, with a gap of 18 bases between the germline ends.